The clone carrying this T cell receptor beta chain appeared a few times. Its target is not known. The germline CDR1 and CDR2 sequences are SGDLS and YYNGEE. This CDR3 region has 15 residues. J lost 5 bases, V lost 0 bases, and 7 bases had no gene match. The authors ran a second PCR of 7 to 11 cycles using a sample-barcoded 5' primer and a J-beta primer mix. TCRdb reprocessed the 5' RACE reads via MiXCR and lists one record per CDR3 protein. This sample has about 830,000 distinct CDR3 sequences, with 58% found just once. This sample is part of a study of blood T cells in healthy people across ages. Study-level findings and limits: No one knew whether donors had CMV, which possibly confounded expanded clonotype changes.

Healthy Russian Caucasian donors spanned ages about 6 to 95 years. Staff drew approximately 9.7 milliliters of peripheral blood from each donor. The source of this sequence is a man aged 25-45 years in good health. The rearrangement links TRBV9 to TRBJ2-7, with 8 nucleotides matching TRBD2. Material for sequencing was blood. The DNA of the CDR3 is TGTGCCAGCAGCGTAGACGGCGGGAGGTCCGACGAGCAGTACTTC. This sequence encodes CASSVDGGRSDEQYF.